The 8 T cell receptor beta chains below were found in one sample sequenced in a study of blood T cells in healthy people across ages. A second PCR, run for about 6 to 11 cycles, used a sample-barcoded 5' primer plus a J-beta primer mix. In TCRdb, the 5' RACE reads were re-called with MiXCR into one record per CDR3 protein. The repertoire holds roughly 410,000 distinct CDR3 sequences, 45% to 65% seen once, with approximately 51% in the top ten. The sample comprised blood. The receptors derive from a man between 60 and 75 years old in good health.

This clonotype has only a few counts. The chain has TRBV6-6 and TRBJ2-5; 8 positions match TRBD1. The CDR3 length is 16 residues. J lost 5 bases, V lost 5 bases, and 13 bases had no gene match. In germline, CDR1 is MNHNY, CDR2 SVGAGI (reference sequence). The CDR3 protein is CASSAPDRVLSETQYF. The CDR3, as DNA: TGTGCCAGCAGTGCTCCGGACAGGGTACTCTCGGAGACCCAGTACTTC.

The CDR3 nucleotides are TGCAGTGCTAGATTAGCGGGGGGACTCACAGATACGCAGTATTTT. Residues: CSARLAGGLTDTQYF. This chain connects TRBV20-1 to TRBJ2-3; 10 nucleotides line up with TRBD2. Germline V gene lookup returns CDR1 DFQATT and CDR2 SNEGSKA (reference sequence). The CDR3 loop spans 15 amino acids. V lost 2 bases and J lost 2; bases outside the gene matches: 4.

This clonotype has just one count. This chain joins TRBV20-1 and TRBJ1-2; tentative D call: TRBD1 (5 bases). CDR3 length: 11 residues. Looked up from germline, CDR1 is DFQATT and CDR2 is SNEGSKA (reference sequence). Trimming shortened V by 3 bases and J by 8 bases, and 10 bases separated the two germline ends. DNA of the CDR3: TGCAGTGCTAGCAGGGTGGAAGGCTACACCTTC. Residues: CSASRVEGYTF.

This sequence joins TRBV7-9 and TRBJ2-3, with TRBD2 matching 10 bases. Germline lookup yields CDR1 SEHNR and CDR2 FQNEAQ (reference sequence). The CDR3 runs 15 residues. The trim removed 1 base at V and 7 bases at J, leaving 5 bases unmatched. The CDR3 protein is CASSLGASGSNTQYF. For the CDR3, the DNA is TGTGCCAGCAGCTTAGGGGCTAGCGGGAGTAATACGCAGTATTTT.

There are a few counts of this clonotype. J is TRBJ2-7 and V is TRBV25-1, with 12 bases identical to TRBD2. The V gene end was trimmed by 8 bases and the J gene end by 2 bases; junction bases not matched to a gene: 1. This CDR3 is built from 13 residues. Germline assignment: CDR1 MGHDK and CDR2 SYGVNS. The CDR3 DNA reads as TGTGCCAGCCGACTAGCGGGAGCCTACGAGCAGTACTTC. This encodes CASRLAGAYEQYF.

The V and J genes are TRBV29-1 and TRBJ2-3; D is possibly TRBD1 (6 bases). Germline-derived CDR1 and CDR2 are SQVTM and ANQGSEA. The V gene lost 5 bases and the J gene lost 14 bases, with 11 bases spanning the gap. The CDR3 runs 9 residues. The CDR3 region has the DNA TGCAGCGTTTCGGACAGTGGGTATTTT. It encodes CSVSDSGYF.

This clonotype was picked up a small number of times. The chain joins TRBV13 to TRBJ2-1; TRBD2 matches 7 bases. Trimming took 5 bases from V and 1 from J; bases not matched to a gene: 11. The CDR3 consists of 17 residues. The germline V gene encodes CDR1 PRHDT and CDR2 FYEKMQ (reference sequence). The DNA of the CDR3 is TGTGCCAGCAGCCCCGAACGGGGGGTAGGATCCTACAATGAGCAGTTCTTC. Translation gives CASSPERGVGSYNEQFF.

This clonotype came up a few times. This chain uses TRBV27 with TRBJ2-7; no definite D call. CDR1 and CDR2 from the germline V gene are MNHEY and SMNVEV (reference sequence). With 0 bases removed from V and 1 base from J, the gap between germline ends came to 7 bases. The CDR3 consists of 14 residues. The CDR3 sequence is CASSLSSGSYEQYF. The DNA of the CDR3 is TGTGCCAGCAGTTTATCGTCGGGTTCCTACGAGCAGTACTTC.